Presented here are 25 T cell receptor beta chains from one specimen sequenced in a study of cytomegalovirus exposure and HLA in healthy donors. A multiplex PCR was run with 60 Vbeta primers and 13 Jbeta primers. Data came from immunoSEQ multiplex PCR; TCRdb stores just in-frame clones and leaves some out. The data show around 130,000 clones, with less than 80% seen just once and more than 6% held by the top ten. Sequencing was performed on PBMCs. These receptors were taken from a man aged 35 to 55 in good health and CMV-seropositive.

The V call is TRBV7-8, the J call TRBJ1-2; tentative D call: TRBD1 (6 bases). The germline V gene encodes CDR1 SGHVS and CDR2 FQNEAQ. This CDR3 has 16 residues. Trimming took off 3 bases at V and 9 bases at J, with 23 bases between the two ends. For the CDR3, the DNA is TGTGCCAGCAGCTTGAGCGCCGGGACAACCTCTATGAGCTACACCTTC. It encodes CASSLSAGTTSMSYTF.

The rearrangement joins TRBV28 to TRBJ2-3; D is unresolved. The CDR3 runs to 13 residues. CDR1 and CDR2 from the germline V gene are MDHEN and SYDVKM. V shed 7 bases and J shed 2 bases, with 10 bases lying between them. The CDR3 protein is CASIQDITDTQYF. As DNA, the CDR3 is TGTGCCAGCATCCAAGACATCACAGATACGCAGTATTTT.

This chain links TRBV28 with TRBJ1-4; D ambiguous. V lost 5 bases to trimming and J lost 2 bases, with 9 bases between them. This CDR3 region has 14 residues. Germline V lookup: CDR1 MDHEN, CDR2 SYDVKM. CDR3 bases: TGTGCCAGCAGTACGGTCCTCACTAATGAAAAACTGTTTTTT. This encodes CASSTVLTNEKLFF.

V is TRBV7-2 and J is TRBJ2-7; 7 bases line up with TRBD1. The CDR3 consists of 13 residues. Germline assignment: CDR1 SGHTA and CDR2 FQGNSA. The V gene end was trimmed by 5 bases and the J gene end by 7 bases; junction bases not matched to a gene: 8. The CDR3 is CASSLDRFGEQYF. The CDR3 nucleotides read TGTGCCAGCAGCCTGGACAGGTTTGGTGAGCAGTACTTC. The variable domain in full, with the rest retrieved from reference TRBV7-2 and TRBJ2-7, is GAGVSQSPSNKVTEKGKDVELRCDPISGHTALYWYRQSLGQGLEFLIYFQGNSAPDKSGLPSDRFSAERTGGSVSTLTIQRTQQEDSAVYLCASSLDRFGEQYFGPGTRLTVT.

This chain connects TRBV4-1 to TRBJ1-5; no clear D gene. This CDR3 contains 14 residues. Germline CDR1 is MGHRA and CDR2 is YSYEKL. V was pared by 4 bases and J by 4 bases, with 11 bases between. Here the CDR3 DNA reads TGCGCCAGCAGCCGCGATGGTCGTAATCAGCCCCAGCATTTT. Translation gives CASSRDGRNQPQHF.

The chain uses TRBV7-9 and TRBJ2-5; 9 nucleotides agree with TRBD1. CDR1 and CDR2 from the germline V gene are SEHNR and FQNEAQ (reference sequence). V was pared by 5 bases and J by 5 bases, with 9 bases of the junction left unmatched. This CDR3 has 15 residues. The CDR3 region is CASSAYGTGWETQYF. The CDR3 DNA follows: TGTGCCAGCAGCGCCTATGGGACAGGGTGGGAGACCCAGTACTTC. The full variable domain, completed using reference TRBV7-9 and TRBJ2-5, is DTGVSQNPRHKITKRGQNVTFRCDPISEHNRLYWYRQTLGQGPEFLTYFQNEAQLEKSRLLSDRFSAERPKGSFSTLEIQRTEQGDSAMYLCASSAYGTGWETQYFGPGTRLLVL.

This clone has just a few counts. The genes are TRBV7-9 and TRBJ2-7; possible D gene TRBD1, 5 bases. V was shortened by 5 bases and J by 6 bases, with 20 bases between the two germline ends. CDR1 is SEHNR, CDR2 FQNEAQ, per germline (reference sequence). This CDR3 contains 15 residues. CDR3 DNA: TGTGCCAGCAGCCCCTGGACACCCGAGGCTGCCGAGCAGTACTTC. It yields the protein CASSPWTPEAAEQYF.

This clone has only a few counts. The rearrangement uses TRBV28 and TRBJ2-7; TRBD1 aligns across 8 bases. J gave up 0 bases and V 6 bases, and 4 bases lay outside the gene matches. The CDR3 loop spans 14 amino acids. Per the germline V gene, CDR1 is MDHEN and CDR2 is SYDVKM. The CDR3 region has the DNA TGTGCCAGCAGCGACGGACAGGGCTCCTACGAGCAGTACTTC. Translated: CASSDGQGSYEQYF.

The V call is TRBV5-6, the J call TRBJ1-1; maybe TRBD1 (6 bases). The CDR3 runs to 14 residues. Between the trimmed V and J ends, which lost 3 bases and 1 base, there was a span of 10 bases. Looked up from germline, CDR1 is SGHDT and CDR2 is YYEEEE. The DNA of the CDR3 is TGTGCCAGCAGCTGGGGGACACCGAACACTGAAGCTTTCTTT. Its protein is CASSWGTPNTEAFF.

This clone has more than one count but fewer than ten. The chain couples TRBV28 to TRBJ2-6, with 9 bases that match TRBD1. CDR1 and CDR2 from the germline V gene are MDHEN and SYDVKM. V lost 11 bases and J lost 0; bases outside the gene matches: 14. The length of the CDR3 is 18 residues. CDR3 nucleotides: TGTGCCGCAGATAATTCGGGACAGGGTTCCTCTGGGGCCAACGTCCTGACTTTC. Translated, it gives CAADNSGQGSSGANVLTF. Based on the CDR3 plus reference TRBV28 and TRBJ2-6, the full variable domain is DVKVTQSSRYLVKRTGEKVFLECVQDMDHENMFWYRQDPGLGLRLIYFSYDVKMKEKGDIPEGYSVSREKKERFSLILESASTNQTSMYLCAADNSGQGSSGANVLTFGAGSRLTVL.

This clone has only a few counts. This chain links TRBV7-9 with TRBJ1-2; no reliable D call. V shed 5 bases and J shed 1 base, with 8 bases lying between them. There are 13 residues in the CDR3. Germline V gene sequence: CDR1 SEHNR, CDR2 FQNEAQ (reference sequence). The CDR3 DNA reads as TGTGCCAGCAGCCAAGAGATTAACTATGGCTACACCTTC. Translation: CASSQEINYGYTF.

The CDR3 loop reads CASSATGADQYF. In nucleotides, the CDR3 is TGTGCCAGCAGTGCAACAGGGGCCGACCAGTACTTC. V gene TRBV6-1 combines with J gene TRBJ2-5; 7 nucleotides line up with TRBD1. Germline CDR1 reads MNHNS; CDR2 reads SASEGT. V shed 4 bases and J 10 bases; nucleotides not matched to a gene: 6. CDR3 length equals 12 residues.

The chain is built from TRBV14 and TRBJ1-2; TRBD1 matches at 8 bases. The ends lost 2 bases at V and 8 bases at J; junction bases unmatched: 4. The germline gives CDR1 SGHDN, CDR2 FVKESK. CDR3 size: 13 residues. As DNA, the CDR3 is TGTGCCAGCAGCCAACAGGGGGCCGGAGGCTACACCTTC. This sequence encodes CASSQQGAGGYTF.

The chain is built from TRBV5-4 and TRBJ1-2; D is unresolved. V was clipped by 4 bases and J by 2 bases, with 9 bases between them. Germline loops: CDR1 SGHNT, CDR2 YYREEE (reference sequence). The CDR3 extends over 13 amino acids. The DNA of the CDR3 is TGTGCCAGCAGCGCGACGGAGAACTATGGCTACACCTTC. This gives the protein CASSATENYGYTF.

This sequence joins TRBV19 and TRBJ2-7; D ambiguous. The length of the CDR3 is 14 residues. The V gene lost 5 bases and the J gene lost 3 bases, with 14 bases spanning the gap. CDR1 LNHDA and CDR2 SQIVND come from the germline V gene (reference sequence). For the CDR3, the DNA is TGTGCCAGTAGTGATCCAGGTACAGACTACGAGCAGTACTTC. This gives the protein CASSDPGTDYEQYF.

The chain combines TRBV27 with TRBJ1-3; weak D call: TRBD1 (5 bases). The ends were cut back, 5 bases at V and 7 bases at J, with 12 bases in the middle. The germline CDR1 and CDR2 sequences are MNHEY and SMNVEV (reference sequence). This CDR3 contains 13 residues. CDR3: CASSGRVGNTIYF. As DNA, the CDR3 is TGTGCCAGCAGTGGCAGGGTGGGGAACACCATATATTTT.

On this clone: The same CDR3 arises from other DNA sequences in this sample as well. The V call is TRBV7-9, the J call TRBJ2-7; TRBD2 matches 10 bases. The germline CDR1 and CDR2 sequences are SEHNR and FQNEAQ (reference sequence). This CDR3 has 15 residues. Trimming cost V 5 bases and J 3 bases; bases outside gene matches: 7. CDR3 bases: TGTGCCAGCAGCAAAGCCGGGACTAGCGTCTACGAGCAGTACTTC. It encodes CASSKAGTSVYEQYF.

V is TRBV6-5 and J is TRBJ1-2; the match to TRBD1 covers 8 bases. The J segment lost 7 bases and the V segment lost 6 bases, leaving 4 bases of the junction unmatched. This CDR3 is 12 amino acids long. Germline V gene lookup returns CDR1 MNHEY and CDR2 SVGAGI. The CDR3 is CASRGQGGGYTF. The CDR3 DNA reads TGTGCCAGCAGAGGACAGGGAGGTGGCTACACCTTC.

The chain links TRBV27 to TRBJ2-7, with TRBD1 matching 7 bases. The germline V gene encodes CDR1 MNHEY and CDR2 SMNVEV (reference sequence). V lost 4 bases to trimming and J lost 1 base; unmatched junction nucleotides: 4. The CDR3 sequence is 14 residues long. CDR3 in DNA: TGTGCCAGCAGTTATAGGGACAGTTCCTACGAGCAGTACTTC. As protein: CASSYRDSSYEQYF.

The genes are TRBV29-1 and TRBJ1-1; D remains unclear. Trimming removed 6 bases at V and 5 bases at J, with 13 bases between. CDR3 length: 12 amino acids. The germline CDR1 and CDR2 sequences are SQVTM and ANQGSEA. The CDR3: CSVRGARTEAFF. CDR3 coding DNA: TGCAGCGTCCGTGGAGCGAGGACTGAAGCTTTCTTT.

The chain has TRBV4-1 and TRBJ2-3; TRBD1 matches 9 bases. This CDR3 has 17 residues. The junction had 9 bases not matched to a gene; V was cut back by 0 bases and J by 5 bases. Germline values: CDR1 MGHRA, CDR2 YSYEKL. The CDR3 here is CASSQDSGQGRGDTQYF. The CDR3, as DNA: TGCGCCAGCAGCCAAGATTCGGGACAGGGTAGGGGAGATACGCAGTATTTT.

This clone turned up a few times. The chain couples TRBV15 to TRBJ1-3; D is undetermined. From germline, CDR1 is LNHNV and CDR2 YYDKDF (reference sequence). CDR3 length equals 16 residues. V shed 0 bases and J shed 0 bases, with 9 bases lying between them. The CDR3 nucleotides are TGTGCCACCAGCAGAGATCTGGCCAACTCTGGAAACACCATATATTTT. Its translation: CATSRDLANSGNTIYF.

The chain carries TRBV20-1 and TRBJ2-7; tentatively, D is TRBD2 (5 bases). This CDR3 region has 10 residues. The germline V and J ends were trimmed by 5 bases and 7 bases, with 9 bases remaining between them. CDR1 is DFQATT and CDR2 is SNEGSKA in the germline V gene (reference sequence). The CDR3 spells CSAQREEQYF. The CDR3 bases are TGCAGTGCTCAGAGGGAGGAGCAGTACTTC.

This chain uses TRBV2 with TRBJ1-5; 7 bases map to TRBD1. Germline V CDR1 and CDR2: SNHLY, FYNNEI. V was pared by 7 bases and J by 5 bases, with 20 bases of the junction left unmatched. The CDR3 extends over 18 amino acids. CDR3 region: CASKGAGQSNPKYQPQHF. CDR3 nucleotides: TGTGCCAGCAAGGGGGCGGGACAGTCAAACCCAAAATATCAGCCCCAGCATTTT.

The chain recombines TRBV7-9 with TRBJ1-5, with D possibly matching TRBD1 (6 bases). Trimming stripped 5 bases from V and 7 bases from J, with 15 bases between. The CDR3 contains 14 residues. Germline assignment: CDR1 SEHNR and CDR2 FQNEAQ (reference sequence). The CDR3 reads CASSQGGVGQPQHF. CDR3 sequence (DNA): TGTGCCAGCAGCCAAGGGGGAGTCGGGCAGCCCCAGCATTTT.